These T cell receptor beta chains were read from a single sample in a study of T cell repertoires in cytomegalovirus infection. TCRdb reprocessed the reads with MiXCR, giving one entry per CDR3 protein. In the table there are around 530,000 distinct CDR3 sequences, more than 25% of which are singletons. Sequences were obtained from PBMCs. Receptors were obtained from a human donor in good health (CMV status not recorded). Some clones in this sample may be carry-over from other donors' samples. Both conserved end residues are part of each CDR3. The D gene is left open where the match is weak. Only some rows state a clone size, as once, few, many or a class for expanded clones.

j_call v_call clone_size d_call cdr3_aa cdr3_nt
TRBJ2-4 TRBV4-3 few TRBD2 CASSPKPGLAGTNIQYF TGCGCCAGCAGCCCTAAACCGGGACTAGCGGGAACGAACATTCAGTACTTC
TRBJ1-1 TRBV28 once TRBD1 CASTLQGPNTEAFF TGTGCCAGCACTCTACAGGGGCCGAACACTGAAGCTTTCTTT
TRBJ2-3 TRBV6-6 few TRBD2 CASSFWTSGQDTQYF TGTGCCAGCAGTTTTTGGACTAGCGGACAAGATACGCAGTATTTT
TRBJ1-2 TRBV4-3 NA NA CASSQDYRASYGYTF TGCGCCAGCAGCCAAGATTATCGGGCCTCCTATGGCTACACCTTC
TRBJ2-5 TRBV11-2 NA TRBD2 CASSASSGAETQYF TGTGCCAGCAGCGCTTCTAGCGGGGCAGAGACCCAGTACTTC
TRBJ2-3 TRBV7-9 few NA CASSSPTPGDTDTQYF TGTGCCAGCAGCTCCCCCACTCCTGGCGACACAGATACGCAGTATTTT
TRBJ2-1 TRBV7-3 NA NA CASSLMGSEQFF TGTGCCAGCAGCTTAATGGGTAGTGAGCAGTTCTTC
TRBJ1-1 TRBV10-3 NA NA CAISDVGGNTEAFF TGTGCCATCAGCGATGTGGGGGGTAACACTGAAGCTTTCTTT
TRBJ1-5 TRBV19 NA TRBD1 CASSAQGSRQPQHF TGTGCCAGTAGCGCACAGGGGAGTAGGCAGCCCCAGCATTTT
TRBJ2-7 TRBV5-5 NA TRBD1 CASSLSGTGRGEQYF TGTGCCAGCAGCTTGTCGGGGACAGGGAGAGGGGAGCAGTACTTC
TRBJ1-5 TRBV6-2/TRBV6-3 few TRBD1 CASSTGQGTNQPQHF TGTGCCAGCAGTACCGGACAGGGGACGAATCAGCCCCAGCATTTT
TRBJ1-1 TRBV18 NA NA CASSPATYGHSEAFF TGTGCCAGCTCACCAGCCACGTACGGGCATTCTGAAGCTTTCTTT
TRBJ1-5 TRBV7-2 many NA CASSLEKVPNQPQHF TGTGCCAGCAGCTTGGAGAAAGTGCCCAATCAGCCCCAGCATTTT
TRBJ2-5 TRBV10-1 NA NA CASSEHSGTRGETQYF TGCGCCAGCAGTGAACACTCCGGGACGAGAGGAGAGACCCAGTACTTC
TRBJ2-6 TRBV4-3 NA NA CASSQESRSTGANVLTF TGCGCCAGCAGCCAAGAGAGTAGGAGTACTGGGGCCAACGTCCTGACTTTC
TRBJ1-5 TRBV7-8 many NA CASSSGYNQPQHF TGTGCCAGCAGCTCGGGGTATAATCAGCCCCAGCATTTT
TRBJ1-4 TRBV27 few NA CASSRGNEKLFF TGTGCCAGCAGTCGCGGAAATGAAAAACTGTTTTTT
TRBJ2-7 TRBV5-4 few NA CASSLGGGEQYF TGTGCCAGCAGCTTGGGAGGTGGCGAGCAGTACTTC
TRBJ2-2 TRBV7-2 many NA CASSLALSASGELFF TGTGCCAGCAGCTTAGCGCTTTCCGCGTCCGGGGAGCTGTTTTTT
TRBJ2-1 TRBV14 many NA CASSQGIRDEQFF TGTGCCAGCAGCCAAGGAATCCGGGATGAGCAGTTCTTC
TRBJ2-3 TRBV7-2 many NA CASRSSTATQYF TGTGCCAGCAGATCATCAACGGCTACGCAGTATTTT
TRBJ2-3 TRBV28 NA NA CAISQGTDTQYF TGTGCCATCTCCCAAGGCACAGATACGCAGTATTTT
TRBJ2-3 TRBV6-1 few TRBD2 CASSPSGSNTDTQYF TGTGCCAGCAGTCCTAGCGGCTCTAACACAGATACGCAGTATTTT
TRBJ2-7 TRBV4-1 NA TRBD2 CASSRGTSGRENEQYF TGCGCCAGCAGCCGTGGGACTAGCGGGAGGGAAAACGAGCAGTACTTC
TRBJ1-5 TRBV12-3/TRBV12-4 few NA CASSLLGGAQPQHF TGTGCCAGCAGTTTATTAGGGGGGGCTCAGCCCCAGCATTTT
TRBJ1-2 TRBV7-9 few TRBD1 CASSLYRQGESGYTF TGTGCCAGCAGCTTATACCGGCAGGGGGAGTCTGGCTACACCTTC
TRBJ1-2 TRBV19 once NA CASSTAPDSNYGYTF TGTGCCAGTAGTACAGCGCCCGATTCTAACTATGGCTACACCTTC
TRBJ1-1 TRBV6-6 NA TRBD1 CASSYRQGFGMNTEAFF TGTGCCAGCAGTTACCGACAGGGTTTCGGAATGAACACTGAAGCTTTCTTT
TRBJ2-3 TRBV5-1 few NA CASSLERGRGTDTQYF TGCGCCAGCAGCTTGGAACGGGGGAGAGGCACAGATACGCAGTATTTT
TRBJ1-2 TRBV12-3/TRBV12-4 NA NA CASSSLALVGRPNYGYTF TGTGCCAGCAGTTCATTAGCCCTCGTGGGACGGCCTAACTATGGCTACACCTTC
TRBJ2-3 TRBV6-2/TRBV6-3 few NA CASSYSGKDTQYF TGTGCCAGCAGTTACTCAGGAAAAGATACGCAGTATTTT
TRBJ1-5 TRBV27 few NA CASSPRVVYSNQPQHF TGTGCCAGCAGTCCCCGAGTCGTCTATAGCAATCAGCCCCAGCATTTT
TRBJ2-1 TRBV29-1 NA NA CSVEEVGRTYNEQFF TGCAGCGTTGAAGAGGTGGGGAGAACCTACAATGAGCAGTTCTTC
TRBJ2-7 TRBV28 few NA CASSLGTFGYEQYF TGTGCCAGCAGTCTCGGGACTTTCGGCTACGAGCAGTACTTC
TRBJ2-2 TRBV24-1 few TRBD2 CATSDTLAGVNTGELFF TGTGCCACCAGTGATACCCTAGCGGGGGTAAACACCGGGGAGCTGTTTTTT
TRBJ2-1 TRBV28 few NA CASSSGLGYNEQFF TGTGCCAGCAGTAGCGGCCTTGGCTACAATGAGCAGTTCTTC
TRBJ1-2 TRBV6-1 NA NA CASSPGTKTNYGYTF TGTGCCAGCAGCCCCGGGACGAAGACTAACTATGGCTACACCTTC
TRBJ2-1 TRBV5-4 NA NA CASSLDRATYNEQFF TGTGCCAGCAGCTTGGATCGGGCCACCTACAATGAGCAGTTCTTC
TRBJ2-1 TRBV6-2/TRBV6-3 few NA CASSYSISPPYNEQFF TGTGCCAGCAGTTACTCGATTTCCCCCCCCTACAATGAGCAGTTCTTC
TRBJ1-2 TRBV11-1 few NA CASSPRAGNLYGYTF TGTGCCAGCAGCCCAAGGGCGGGGAACCTCTATGGCTACACCTTC
TRBJ2-2 TRBV19 NA NA CASSKVPRELFF TGTGCCAGTAGTAAGGTCCCAAGGGAGCTGTTTTTT
TRBJ2-1 TRBV5-8 few TRBD2 CASTLSRTSGSSYNEQFF TGTGCCAGCACCCTAAGTCGGACTAGCGGGAGCTCCTACAATGAGCAGTTCTTC
TRBJ1-2 TRBV25-1 NA NA CASRTFQGTGYTF TGTGCCAGCAGGACCTTCCAGGGAACGGGCTACACCTTC
TRBJ2-2 TRBV12-3/TRBV12-4 many NA CASTYGPNTGELFF TGTGCCAGCACTTACGGACCCAACACCGGGGAGCTGTTTTTT
TRBJ2-3 TRBV7-2 many NA CASSLVVTSTDTQYF TGTGCCAGCAGCTTAGTGGTTACGAGCACAGATACGCAGTATTTT
TRBJ1-1 TRBV2 once NA CASSWAEAFF TGTGCCAGCAGTTGGGCTGAAGCTTTCTTT
TRBJ1-3 TRBV3-1 NA NA CASTQGTSGNTIYF TGTGCCAGCACCCAGGGAACCTCTGGAAACACCATATATTTT
TRBJ2-7 TRBV28 NA NA CASSFQDLTQQYF TGTGCCAGCAGCTTCCAGGACCTTACGCAGCAGTACTTC
TRBJ2-3 TRBV7-2 many TRBD2 CASSPPPSSGTGTDTQYF TGTGCCAGCAGCCCCCCCCCCTCTAGCGGGACTGGCACAGATACGCAGTATTTT